Listed below are T cell receptor beta chains from one sample, sequenced in a study of blood T cells in healthy people across ages. A single record per CDR3 protein comes from TCRdb applying MiXCR to the 5' RACE reads. The sample lists approximately 2,000,000 distinct CDR3 sequences; 30% to 40% were seen once. Sequencing was done on a sample of blood. The receptor source for this set is a human donor in good health. The CDR3 runs from the conserved cysteine through the conserved F or W. A D gene is named only where the DNA matches it firmly. Only part of the rows carry a size: once, few, many, or a class if the clone is expanded.

TRBV6-2/TRBV6-3	.	TRBJ1-2	.	CATSDEPNYGYTF	TGTGCCACCTCAGATGAACCTAACTATGGCTACACCTTC
TRBV12-3/TRBV12-4	.	TRBJ2-6	.	CASTQLMAGSTGANVLTF	TGTGCCAGCACCCAGCTCATGGCAGGTAGTACTGGGGCCAACGTCCTGACTTTC
TRBV7-8	.	TRBJ1-1	few	CASQGGSHGNTEAFF	TGTGCCAGCCAAGGGGGGTCGCATGGGAACACTGAAGCTTTCTTT
TRBV12-3/TRBV12-4	.	TRBJ2-7	few	CASSFYTHEQYF	TGTGCCAGCAGTTTTTACACCCACGAGCAGTACTTC
TRBV3-1	.	TRBJ1-1	few	CASSLPQGWGTEAFF	TGTGCCAGCAGCCTACCCCAGGGATGGGGAACTGAAGCTTTCTTT
TRBV5-1	TRBD2	TRBJ2-5	.	CASSLSGTSEETQYF	TGCGCCAGCAGCTTGAGTGGGACTAGCGAAGAGACCCAGTACTTC
TRBV20-1	TRBD1	TRBJ1-2	many	CSARDWGGTGYHGYTF	TGCAGTGCTAGAGATTGGGGGGGGACAGGGTATCATGGCTACACCTTC
TRBV7-2	TRBD1	TRBJ2-5	few	CASSFSGGKGETQYF	TGTGCCAGCAGCTTTTCAGGGGGAAAGGGAGAGACCCAGTACTTC
TRBV10-3	.	TRBJ2-1	.	CAISELWTEGSPSSYNEQFF	TGTGCCATCAGTGAGTTATGGACAGAGGGTTCCCCAAGCTCCTACAATGAGCAGTTCTTC
TRBV6-5	TRBD1	TRBJ1-4	.	CASSRQGLDEKLFF	TGTGCCAGCAGTCGACAGGGGTTGGATGAAAAACTGTTTTTT
TRBV6-5	.	TRBJ2-3	few	CASSYPVGGDTQYF	TGTGCCAGCAGTTACCCCGTTGGTGGAGATACGCAGTATTTT
TRBV6-2/TRBV6-3	TRBD2	TRBJ2-7	.	CASSYKPGLAGRYEQYF	TGTGCCAGCAGTTACAAACCGGGACTAGCGGGACGTTACGAGCAGTACTTC
TRBV11-2	TRBD1	TRBJ2-6	.	CASSLKLTGGASGANVLTF	TGTGCCAGCAGCTTAAAGTTGACAGGGGGGGCCTCTGGGGCCAACGTCCTGACTTTC
TRBV7-6	TRBD1	TRBJ2-3	few	CASSAAGGADTQYF	TGTGCCAGCAGCGCCGCAGGGGGCGCAGATACGCAGTATTTT
TRBV20-1	.	TRBJ2-7	few	CSVLGASYAEQYF	TGCAGTGTTCTGGGGGCATCGTACGCCGAGCAGTACTTC
TRBV4-2	.	TRBJ2-5	many	CASSQEGPGAQETQYF	TGTGCCAGCAGCCAAGAGGGTCCGGGGGCCCAAGAGACCCAGTACTTC
TRBV7-3	.	TRBJ2-1	.	CASSSLGTTEQFF	TGTGCCAGCAGCTCCCTGGGGACAACTGAGCAGTTCTTC
TRBV7-2	.	TRBJ2-3	few	CASSPLARSSTDTQYF	TGTGCCAGCAGCCCGCTGGCTAGATCTAGCACAGATACGCAGTATTTT
TRBV9	TRBD1	TRBJ2-7	.	CASSARDRAYEQYF	TGTGCCAGCAGCGCCCGGGACAGGGCCTACGAGCAGTACTTC
TRBV10-3	TRBD1	TRBJ1-2	.	CAISQTSGPGQGGYIF	TGTGCCATCAGTCAGACGAGTGGACCGGGACAGGGTGGCTACATCTTC
TRBV2	.	TRBJ2-3	.	CASSRKLDYTDTQYF	TGTGCCAGCAGCCGAAAATTGGACTACACAGATACGCAGTATTTT
TRBV6-2/TRBV6-3	TRBD1	TRBJ1-5	.	CASSYQNLGQGAGRPQHF	TGTGCCAGCAGTTACCAGAATCTGGGACAGGGGGCCGGGAGGCCCCAGCATTTT
TRBV10-3	.	TRBJ2-1	.	CAISGGAGPQFF	TGTGCCATCAGTGGGGGGGCAGGGCCGCAGTTCTTC
TRBV5-1	TRBD2	TRBJ2-1	.	CASSLGRAGVTYNEQFF	TGCGCCAGCAGCTTGGGTCGAGCGGGGGTCACCTACAATGAGCAGTTCTTC
TRBV9	.	TRBJ2-3	.	CASSVSGVAGDTQYF	TGTGCCAGCAGCGTAAGTGGGGTGGCGGGAGATACGCAGTATTTT
TRBV7-2	.	TRBJ2-1	.	CASSRLGRADEQFF	TGTGCCAGCAGTCGCCTCGGCAGGGCAGATGAGCAGTTCTTC
TRBV6-5	.	TRBJ2-3	few	CASSYSGRSSTDTQYF	TGTGCCAGCAGTTACTCTGGTAGATCTAGCACAGATACGCAGTATTTT
TRBV20-1	TRBD1	TRBJ1-1	.	CSAADRHTEVFF	TGCAGTGCTGCGGACAGGCACACTGAAGTTTTCTTT
TRBV7-3	.	TRBJ2-1	.	CASSLRRIALSSYNEQFF	TGTGCCAGCAGCTTACGCCGTATAGCGCTTAGCTCCTACAATGAGCAGTTCTTC
TRBV13	.	TRBJ1-2	.	CASSLGFGQIYGYTF	TGTGCCAGCAGCTTAGGCTTTGGGCAAATCTATGGCTACACCTTC
TRBV7-2	.	TRBJ2-1	.	CASADRYWNEQFF	TGTGCCAGCGCCGACAGGTATTGGAATGAGCAGTTCTTC
TRBV7-9	TRBD1	TRBJ1-2	.	CASSSVVAGGVWGYTF	TGTGCCAGCAGCTCAGTCGTTGCAGGGGGCGTTTGGGGCTACACCTTC
TRBV7-9	.	TRBJ2-1	.	CASSLGPQFF	TGTGCCAGCAGCCTAGGCCCCCAGTTCTTC
TRBV4-2	TRBD1	TRBJ1-4	.	CASSSGQAMNEKLFF	TGTGCCAGCAGCTCGGGACAGGCCATGAATGAAAAACTGTTTTTT
TRBV20-1	TRBD2	TRBJ2-4	.	CSASLSGGPNIQYF	TGCAGTGCTAGCCTCAGCGGGGGTCCAAACATTCAGTACTTC
TRBV27	.	TRBJ2-7	.	CASSLTGAPYEQYF	TGTGCCAGCAGTTTGACTGGTGCCCCCTACGAGCAGTACTTC
TRBV6-2/TRBV6-3	TRBD1	TRBJ2-3	.	CASSPKSGTGVDTQYF	TGTGCCAGCAGTCCAAAAAGCGGGACAGGGGTCGATACGCAGTATTTT
TRBV6-2/TRBV6-3	.	TRBJ2-7	few	CASRRDMGNEQYF	TGTGCCAGCAGGAGAGACATGGGGAACGAGCAGTACTTC